A single sample is the source of the 27 T cell receptor beta chains below, sequenced in a study of T-cell memory formation after mild COVID-19. MiXCR was run by TCRdb on the 5' RACE reads, yielding one entry per CDR3 protein. The sample has hundreds of thousands of distinct CDR3 sequences; roughly 21% are singletons. The sample consisted of PBMCs or a T cell subset sorted from them (not recorded which). The source of these receptors is an adult woman who had mild COVID-19 (a few samples of this study predate the infection). Cell type and time point are not known.

V and J are TRBV6-5 and TRBJ1-4, with 9 bases aligning to TRBD1. J gave up 6 bases and V 4 bases, and 3 bases lay outside the gene matches. Germline CDR1 reads MNHEY; CDR2 reads SVGAGI. This CDR3 region has 14 residues. The CDR3 protein is CASSLGQGDEKLFF. The CDR3 nucleotides read TGTGCCAGCAGTTTGGGACAGGGTGATGAAAAACTGTTTTTT.

This clonotype was detected ten times or more. The chain links TRBV12-3 or TRBV12-4 to TRBJ1-1; a possible D gene is TRBD1 (6 bases). This CDR3 is built from 13 residues. Deletions cut 4 bases from V and 3 bases from J, with 9 bases between. CDR3 DNA: TGTGCCAGCAGTTACCACAGGGACACTGAAGCTTTCTTT. It yields the protein CASSYHRDTEAFF.

The rearrangement links TRBV6-1 to TRBJ2-7, with 7 bases matching TRBD1. V shed 8 bases and J 5 bases; nucleotides not matched to a gene: 12. The CDR3 is made up of 14 amino acids. Germline V lookup: CDR1 MNHNS, CDR2 SASEGT. CDR3 DNA: TGTGCCAGCGGGTCCTCCGGGACAGTAAACGAGCAGTACTTC. Translation: CASGSSGTVNEQYF.

V is TRBV30 and J is TRBJ1-5, with D maybe TRBD1 (5 bases). CDR3 length: 13 amino acids. With 3 bases removed from V and 3 bases from J, the gap between germline ends came to 9 bases. Per the germline V gene, CDR1 is GTSNPN and CDR2 is SVGIG (reference sequence). CDR3 nucleotides: TGTGCCTGGAGCTTGGGGCTCAATCAGCCCCAGCATTTT. It yields the protein CAWSLGLNQPQHF.

The chain is built from TRBV7-2 and TRBJ2-2, with 9 bases aligning to TRBD1. Germline CDR1 is SGHTA and CDR2 is FQGNSA. V lost 5 bases and J lost 7; bases outside the gene matches: 8. The CDR3 covers 15 residues. This chain's CDR3 is CASSPGTGPDGELFF. CDR3 DNA sequence: TGTGCCAGCAGCCCCGGGACAGGGCCTGACGGGGAGCTGTTTTTT.

This clonotype was picked up a small number of times. The chain joins TRBV5-3 to TRBJ1-1, with D unresolved. TRBV5-3 is noted as an ORF with a role that remains uncertain. The CDR3 length is 13 residues. Trimming left V 3 bases short and J 5 bases short, with 11 bases between. This chain's CDR3 is CARSSPRGTEAFF. In DNA, the CDR3 is TGTGCCAGAAGCTCCCCTCGGGGAACTGAAGCTTTCTTT.

This clonotype was counted only a few times. This rearrangement joins TRBV10-3 to TRBJ2-7, with 7 bases matching TRBD1. The CDR3 contains 15 residues. Per the germline V gene, CDR1 is ENHRY and CDR2 is SYGVKD. The V segment lost 3 bases and the J segment 2 bases; nucleotides outside the gene matches: 7. The DNA of the CDR3 is TGTGCCATCAGTGATGCGACAGGGAGAACCTACGAGCAGTACTTC. Amino acids: CAISDATGRTYEQYF.

The rearrangement uses TRBV12-3 or TRBV12-4 and TRBJ2-7; D is unresolved. Trimming took off 1 base at V and 1 base at J, with 11 bases between the two ends. The CDR3 has 15 amino acids. CDR3 residues: CASSLGYSGSYEQYF. CDR3 nucleotides: TGTGCCAGCAGTTTAGGATACTCGGGTTCCTACGAGCAGTACTTC.

This clonotype showed up just a few times. The chain is built from TRBV12-3 or TRBV12-4 and TRBJ2-2, with D perhaps matching TRBD1 or TRBD2 (5 bases each). V was shortened by 7 bases and J by 7 bases, with 10 bases between the two germline ends. This CDR3 comprises 12 residues. The CDR3 region has the DNA TGTGCCAGCACCGCAGGGAGCGGGGAGCTGTTTTTT. It translates to CASTAGSGELFF.

V gene TRBV5-1 combines with J gene TRBJ2-7, with 8 nucleotides matching TRBD2. The CDR3 consists of 14 residues. Germline V gene sequence: CDR1 SGHRS, CDR2 YFSETQ. V dropped 5 bases and J dropped 6; count of bases not matched to a gene: 10. The CDR3 DNA is TGCGCCAGCAGTAAGACGGGAGGGCCGGTCGAGCAGTACTTC. It codes for CASSKTGGPVEQYF.

V is TRBV20-1 and J is TRBJ1-3; 8 nucleotides align to TRBD1. The CDR3 extends over 15 amino acids. CDR1 is DFQATT and CDR2 is SNEGSKA in the germline V gene (reference sequence). V was clipped by 6 bases and J by 0 bases; unmatched bases: 7. In nucleotides, the CDR3 is TGCAGTGCCCCACGGACAGGGCGCTCTGGAAACACCATATATTTT. Translation: CSAPRTGRSGNTIYF.

This clonotype was seen a few times. The CDR3 sequence: CASSFSGASQPQHF. For the CDR3, the DNA is TGTGCCAGCAGTTTTTCAGGGGCATCTCAGCCCCAGCATTTT. The chain joins TRBV12-3 or TRBV12-4 to TRBJ1-5; the D gene is possibly TRBD1 (6 bases). The V end lost 3 bases, the J end lost 6 bases, and 12 bases lay between the germline ends. CDR3 length: 14 residues.

This clonotype was seen a handful of times. The gene calls are TRBV5-1 and TRBJ2-1, with 9 positions matching TRBD2. In germline, CDR1 is SGHRS, CDR2 YFSETQ. The ends lost 3 bases at V and 1 base at J; junction bases unmatched: 5. The CDR3 sequence is 16 residues long. CDR3 region: CASSSGLAPSYNEQFF. CDR3 nucleotides: TGCGCCAGCAGCTCCGGACTAGCGCCTTCCTACAATGAGCAGTTCTTC. Full variable domain (remainder filled in from reference TRBV5-1 and TRBJ2-1): KAGVTQTPRYLIKTRGQQVTLSCSPISGHRSVSWYQQTPGQGLQFLFEYFSETQRNKGNFPGRFSGRQFSNSRSEMNVSTLELGDSALYLCASSSGLAPSYNEQFFGPGTRLTVL.

V gene TRBV18 combines with J gene TRBJ1-1, with D uncertain. The CDR3 runs 15 residues. The germline V gene encodes CDR1 KGHSH and CDR2 LQKENI. V gave up 6 bases and J gave up 5 bases, with 19 bases separating them. CDR3 nucleotides: TGTGCCAGCTCGCCCCGGGCGGGGAACAGAACTGAAGCTTTCTTT. It codes for CASSPRAGNRTEAFF.

V gene TRBV6-6 combines with J gene TRBJ2-1; 12 nucleotides match TRBD1. CDR3 length equals 16 residues. With 6 bases clipped from V and 7 bases from J, the junction kept 10 bases outside the gene matches. Germline-derived CDR1 and CDR2 are MNHNY and SVGAGI (reference sequence). The CDR3 is CASSALGTGGENEQFF. Written as DNA, the CDR3 is TGTGCCAGCAGCGCCCTAGGGACAGGGGGCGAGAATGAGCAGTTCTTC.

This clonotype was seen a handful of times. The V and J genes are TRBV6-6 and TRBJ2-4; tentative D call: TRBD2 (6 bases). This CDR3 spans 14 amino acids. V lost 2 bases and J lost 5, with 10 bases in between. Germline CDR1 and CDR2: MNHNY and SVGAGI (reference sequence). This chain's CDR3 is CASSYLTSQNIQYF. CDR3 nucleotides: TGTGCCAGCAGTTACCTGACTAGTCAAAACATTCAGTACTTC.

CDR3 protein: CASSSTRQGSVQFF. The DNA of the CDR3 is TGTGCCAGCAGCTCCACCAGACAGGGGAGCGTGCAGTTCTTC. The chain is built from TRBV7-6 and TRBJ2-1; 8 bases are a match to TRBD1. Germline CDR1 is SGHVS and CDR2 is FNYEAQ. This CDR3 contains 14 residues. J gave up 12 bases and V 4 bases, and 11 bases lay outside the gene matches.

This clonotype has just a few counts. The chain recombines TRBV24-1 with TRBJ1-2; TRBD1 matches at 11 bases. CDR3 length: 17 residues. Losses at the gene ends were 3 bases for V and 6 bases for J; bases not matched to a gene: 11. From germline, CDR1 is KGHDR and CDR2 SFDVKD. The CDR3 protein is CATSDGSGTGGLDGYTF. CDR3 nucleotides: TGTGCCACCAGTGATGGCTCCGGGACAGGGGGACTGGATGGCTACACCTTC.

This clonotype was found a few times. The chain uses TRBV5-1 and TRBJ2-7, with 8 nucleotides matching TRBD2. The CDR3 extends over 18 amino acids. Losses at the gene ends were 0 bases for V and 2 bases for J; bases not matched to a gene: 13. Germline CDR1 and CDR2: SGHRS and YFSETQ. For the CDR3, the DNA is TGCGCCAGCAGCTTGGCGTCAGGTTTCAGCGGGGGACCCTACGAGCAGTACTTC. The encoded protein is CASSLASGFSGGPYEQYF. Looking up the rest from reference TRBV5-1 and TRBJ2-7 gives the full variable domain: KAGVTQTPRYLIKTRGQQVTLSCSPISGHRSVSWYQQTPGQGLQFLFEYFSETQRNKGNFPGRFSGRQFSNSRSEMNVSTLELGDSALYLCASSLASGFSGGPYEQYFGPGTRLTVT.

This clonotype was counted a few times. The junction differs from germline at one of its ends, possibly a read error. The J gene is TRBJ2-2, the V gene TRBV6-6; TRBD2 agrees at 8 bases. This CDR3 is 13 amino acids long. Germline V CDR1 and CDR2: MNHNY, SVGAGI (reference sequence). The DNA for the CDR3 is TGTGCCAGCAGAGGGACTAGTGCCGGGGAGCTTTTTTTT. It specifies CASRGTSAGELFF.

This clonotype came up many times. The V gene is TRBV12-3 or TRBV12-4, the J gene TRBJ2-7; D is unresolved. The CDR3 has 11 amino acids. Deletions cut 5 bases from V and 2 bases from J, with 4 bases between. The CDR3 DNA reads TGTGCCAGCAGTCGGACCTACGAGCAGTACTTC. It translates to CASSRTYEQYF.

This clonotype has only a few counts. The CDR3 reads CASSLTGTRRSPLHF. The CDR3 nucleotides read TGTGCCAGCAGCTTGACCGGGACACGGCGTTCACCCCTCCACTTT. The gene calls are TRBV7-9 and TRBJ1-6, with a weak D call TRBD1 (6 bases). In germline, CDR1 is SEHNR, CDR2 FQNEAQ (reference sequence). The CDR3 runs 15 residues. Trimming removed 3 bases at V and 9 bases at J, with 15 bases between.

This clonotype was observed a handful of times. The rearrangement links TRBV12-3 or TRBV12-4 to TRBJ2-2; 14 positions match TRBD2. Trimming at V came to 6 bases and at J to 6 bases, leaving 3 bases not matched to a gene. The CDR3 has 15 residues. CDR3 nucleotides: TGTGCCAGCAGCCGGACTAGCGGGAGGTCCGGGGAGCTGTTTTTT. Translation: CASSRTSGRSGELFF.

This clonotype has more than one count but fewer than ten. The J gene is TRBJ2-7, the V gene TRBV4-1, with 7 bases identical to TRBD2. V shed 2 bases and J 0 bases; nucleotides not matched to a gene: 4. There are 15 residues in the CDR3. Germline-derived CDR1 and CDR2 are MGHRA and YSYEKL. The CDR3 DNA follows: TGCGCCAGCAGCCAATCGGGGGGTACCTCCTACGAGCAGTACTTC. This sequence encodes CASSQSGGTSYEQYF.

This clonotype was seen only a few times. The rearrangement joins TRBV20-1 to TRBJ1-5; no clear D gene. The V end was cut by 3 bases, the J end by 0 bases, with 9 bases between. There are 14 residues in the CDR3. Germline-derived CDR1 and CDR2 are DFQATT and SNEGSKA (reference sequence). CDR3: CSASFGYSNQPQHF. CDR3 sequence (DNA): TGCAGTGCTAGCTTCGGGTATAGCAATCAGCCCCAGCATTTT.

The genes are TRBV9 and TRBJ2-7, with D maybe TRBD1 (7 bases). V lost 3 bases, J lost 5 bases, and 18 bases lay in between. CDR3 size: 15 residues. Germline assignment: CDR1 SGDLS and CDR2 YYNGEE. The CDR3 here is CASSAEGQPLDEQYF. CDR3 DNA sequence: TGTGCCAGCAGCGCGGAGGGACAGCCGTTGGACGAGCAGTACTTC.

Many counts were recorded for this clonotype. V usage is TRBV12-3 or TRBV12-4 and J usage is TRBJ2-7, with TRBD1 matching 8 bases. V lost 6 bases and J lost 6; bases outside the gene matches: 4. CDR3 length equals 12 residues. The DNA of the CDR3 is TGTGCCAGCAGCAAAACAGGGGGCGAGCAGTACTTC. Translating it yields CASSKTGGEQYF.